The TCR beta chain under discussion was sequenced for a study of T cell responses to AZD1222 COVID-19 vaccine (TCRdb year 2021). For the study in its entirety: A total of just over 230 trial participants underwent TCR sequencing, of whom 200 to 220 received two doses of AZD1222 and some 25 received two doses of the MenACWY control vaccine. Trial participants were enrolled by age into subgroups of 18-55, 56-69 and 70-plus years, and about 150, 27 and 61 TCR-sequenced participants, respectively, were included in these subgroups. On the study overall, not on this receptor specifically: After two AZD1222 doses, both the breadth and the depth of spike-specific TCRs were significantly higher than at day 0 and than in MenACWY recipients. Only five or six AZD1222 recipients were SARS-CoV-2 seropositive at baseline, limiting conclusions about previously exposed vaccinees. The 56-69-year group was small, and its depth increase did not reach significance, likely because of low power. Reportedly, almost half of the unique spike-specific TCRs recognized epitopes lying outside the regions that are mutated in the B.1.351 and B.1.1.7 variants. The vaccine-associated CD4 TCRs covered the entire spike protein, and the dominant responses fell in regions 160-218 and 743-854. Because no day 14 peak-response samples were available, repertoires were characterized only after the peak T cell response. Participants were mostly white British, with more females than males. The authors suggested clonal diversity may have been underestimated.

The CDR3 regions of human TCRbeta chains were analyzed by immunosequencing. The original pipeline was this. TCRs in the repertoires were compared against a reference library of SARS-CoV-2-specific TCRs that had been generated with the MIRA antigen-specificity platform. Breadth was defined as the fraction of unique TCRs that were SARS-CoV-2-associated, and depth was defined as the fraction of total T cells that were SARS-CoV-2-associated. Using the MIRA data, every spike-specific TCR was mapped to the spike region that the TCR reacted to and assigned to either a CD4 or a CD8 class. Log10-transformed breadth and depth values were compared by one-way ANOVA with Sidak's multiple comparisons tests. What TCRdb holds here is the immuneACCESS table cut down to in-frame rearrangements. Part of the clones is not present; checked against another copy, under half of the missing clones reflect an unresolved V gene, and the others are unexplained. The DNA gave D and trimming, while V, J and clone size come from that table. The sample table shows about 270,000 clones, and 90% to 95% are seen once. Jointly, the top ten make up less than 0.6% of the sample.

The germline V gene gives CDR1 as MDHEN and CDR2 as SYDVKM. V and J are truncated by 5 bases and 9 bases respectively, leaving an intervening sequence of 20 bases. The cysteine opens and the phenylalanine closes a CDR3 of 15 amino acids. Just the 45-base CDR3 DNA is kept, in frame starting at base 1. Note on this clone: Its antigen remains unidentified. Qualities for individual bases were not recorded, and no much larger clone is one base off.

What the time point label conveys for this sample: about 28 days (+/-7) after the second vaccine dose. AZD1222 recipients given second doses at about 4 weeks or at about 12 weeks were pooled, since spike-specific TCR depth and breadth were not found to differ between the two schedules. Vaccinee samples were obtained from the UK trials COV001 and COV002, which included a single-blind randomized controlled phase 2/3 trial of AZD1222 (ChAdOx1 nCoV-19) in healthy adults. For TCRbeta chain sequencing, PBMC samples from trial participants were taken at day 0 and at day 28 after the second dose. The rearranged chain carries TRBV28 and TRBJ1-5, with the D segment identity uncertain. This material consisted of peripheral blood, taken 28 days after the second AZD1222 dose. The source is an adult who received the AZD1222 COVID-19 vaccine. The DNA reads TGTGCCAGCAGTCCACCCCTTGACGGAGATCCGCCCCAGCATTTT. Its protein reads: CASSPPLDGDPPQHF.